This TCR beta chain originates from a study of graft-versus-host responses after intestinal transplantation. Processing released intraepithelial and lamina propria lymphocytes from the graft tissue. This CDR3 region has 14 residues. CDR1 is MNHNS, CDR2 SASEGT, per germline. The junction had 2 bases not matched to a gene; V was cut back by 7 bases and J by 1 base. The table came from immunoSEQ multiplex PCR; TCRdb's copy has only in-frame clones and leaves some out. This table holds 15,000 to 20,000 clones, roughly four fifths found once. The V gene is TRBV6-1, the J gene TRBJ2-5; 11 bases are a match to TRBD2. The TCR originated in a human patient who received an intestinal transplant, so some T cells may come from the graft donor. This sample comprised ileum tissue, obtained 584 days after intestinal transplantation. This chain's CDR3 is CASTTSGGQETQYF. CDR3 nucleotide sequence: TGTGCCAGCACTACTAGCGGGGGCCAAGAGACCCAGTACTTC.